These 23 T cell receptor beta chains were all obtained from the same sample, sequenced in a study of blood T cells in healthy people across ages. It was with a sample-barcoded 5' primer and a J-beta primer mix that a second PCR of roughly 7 to 12 cycles was run. TCRdb passed the 5' RACE reads through MiXCR, listing each CDR3 protein once. Among 790,000 or so distinct CDR3 sequences listed, around 50% were seen once. Material for sequencing was blood. The receptors were sampled from a man of 80 years or more in good health.

A word on this clonotype: This may stem from a read error, because a much larger clone lies one nucleotide away. The chain uses TRBV5-1 and TRBJ2-4; D may be TRBD1 or TRBD2 (5 bases each). Trimming took off 6 bases at V and 5 bases at J, with 12 bases between the two ends. This CDR3 contains 13 residues. Germline CDR1 SGHRS, CDR2 YFSETQ. The CDR3 protein is CASNNLGENIQYF. The DNA of the CDR3 is TGCGCCAGCAACAACTTGGGGGAAAACATTCAGTACTTC.

This clonotype was observed a few times. The rearrangement uses TRBV19 and TRBJ2-1; a possible D gene is TRBD2 (7 bases). With 4 bases removed from V and 2 bases from J, the gap between germline ends came to 12 bases. In germline, CDR1 is LNHDA, CDR2 SQIVND (reference sequence). The CDR3 extends over 15 amino acids. DNA for the CDR3: TGTGCCAGTAGTACGGAGGGGGGGACCTACAATGAGCAGTTCTTC. Amino acid sequence: CASSTEGGTYNEQFF.

J is TRBJ2-7 and V is TRBV11-2; the D is unclear. CDR1 and CDR2 (germline): SGHAT, FQNNGV. Trimming took 0 bases from V and 3 from J, leaving 12 bases between them. The CDR3 is 15 amino acids. In nucleotides, the CDR3 is TGTGCCAGCAGCTTAGATGGCACTGTACTCTACGAGCAGTACTTC. Protein product: CASSLDGTVLYEQYF. The full variable domain, rest sourced from reference TRBV11-2 and TRBJ2-7, is EAGVAQSPRYKIIEKRQSVAFWCNPISGHATLYWYQQILGQGPKLLIQFQNNGVVDDSQLPKDRFSAERLKGVDSTLKIQPAKLEDSAVYLCASSLDGTVLYEQYFGPGTRLTVT.

This chain connects TRBV20-1 to TRBJ1-1, with TRBD1 matching over 8 bases. The J segment lost 5 bases and the V segment lost 5 bases, leaving 10 bases of the junction unmatched. This CDR3 has 14 residues. Germline loops: CDR1 DFQATT, CDR2 SNEGSKA (reference sequence). As DNA, the CDR3 is TGCAGTGCTCCTGGACAGGGTCGAGGTACTGAAGCTTTCTTT. It specifies CSAPGQGRGTEAFF.

The table lists this clonotype with a few counts. This chain uses TRBV12-3 or TRBV12-4 with TRBJ2-7; the D gene is possibly TRBD2 (5 bases). Trimming stripped 8 bases from V and 2 bases from J, with 16 bases between. The CDR3 has 14 amino acids. CDR3 bases: TGTGCCAGCTCTGGCCCCCGAGGGACCTACGAGCAGTACTTC. Translation gives CASSGPRGTYEQYF.

This clonotype was seen only a few times. The CDR3 loop is CASSLNDGGYTF. CDR3 DNA: TGTGCCAGCAGCTTAAATGATGGTGGCTACACCTTC. The rearrangement uses TRBV7-3 and TRBJ1-2; D gene uncertain. Trimming removed 1 base at V and 7 bases at J, with 7 bases between. From germline, CDR1 is SGHTA and CDR2 FQGTGA. CDR3 length: 12 residues.

CDR3 in DNA: TGTGCCAGCAGCTTATGGCGGGAGCTCCGCACAGATACGCAGTATTTT. As protein: CASSLWRELRTDTQYF. The V gene is TRBV11-1, the J gene TRBJ2-3; 7 bases line up with TRBD2. The CDR3 is 16 residues long. The trim removed 2 bases at V and 1 base at J, leaving 6 bases unmatched. The germline V gene encodes CDR1 SGHAT and CDR2 FQDESV (reference sequence).

The genes are TRBV29-1 and TRBJ2-7; 15 bases align to TRBD2. Germline-derived CDR1 and CDR2 are SQVTM and ANQGSEA. V lost 4 bases to trimming and J lost 7 bases; unmatched junction nucleotides: 5. The length of the CDR3 is 14 residues. CDR3 loop: CSVGTSGRENEQYF. As DNA, the CDR3 is TGCAGCGTTGGGACTAGCGGGAGGGAGAATGAGCAGTACTTC.

The chain has TRBV19 and TRBJ2-1, with D unclear. V was pared by 4 bases and J by 10 bases, with 20 bases between. Germline V gene sequence: CDR1 LNHDA, CDR2 SQIVND (reference sequence). The CDR3 is made up of 15 amino acids. For the CDR3, the DNA is TGTGCCAGTAGTAGGGGTGACGGTCACTCCTACGAGCAGTTCTTC. It is translated as CASSRGDGHSYEQFF.

J is TRBJ2-7 and V is TRBV28, with 7 positions matching TRBD1. This CDR3 has 13 amino acids. Trimming cost V 6 bases and J 6 bases; bases outside gene matches: 8. Germline CDR1 and CDR2: MDHEN and SYDVKM. The CDR3 region has the DNA TGTGCCAGCAGCAGAAGGGGGCTGCGCGAGCAGTACTTC. Protein product: CASSRRGLREQYF.

This clonotype was found a few times. V and J are TRBV29-1 and TRBJ2-1; TRBD2 might be the D (5 bases). The germline gives CDR1 SQVTM, CDR2 ANQGSEA. The CDR3 runs 15 residues. The ends were cut back, 6 bases at V and 6 bases at J, with 21 bases in the middle. The CDR3, as DNA: TGCAGCGTGTACGGGGTGAGGGAAGTGAGCAATGAGCAGTTCTTC. The encoded protein is CSVYGVREVSNEQFF.

A few counts support this clonotype. A junction end diverges from the germline sequence, so it may reflect a read error. The V call is TRBV12-3 or TRBV12-4, the J call TRBJ2-3, with D uncertain. CDR3 length equals 11 residues. The CDR3 nucleotides are TGTGCCAGCAGGAGTGCAGATGCGCAGTATTTT. This encodes CASRSADAQYF.

The chain couples TRBV7-2 to TRBJ2-5, with D uncertain. V lost 4 bases, J lost 1 base, and 10 bases lay in between. The CDR3 has 14 residues. Germline CDR1 and CDR2: SGHTA and FQGNSA. The CDR3 DNA is TGTGCCAGCAGCTCACAAAAGGGCCAAGAGACCCAGTACTTC. It codes for CASSSQKGQETQYF.

The chain uses TRBV7-3 and TRBJ2-7; 10 bases map to TRBD2. Germline CDR1 and CDR2: SGHTA and FQGTGA. The length of the CDR3 is 15 residues. V trimming: 8 bases; J trimming: 7 bases; junction bases outside the gene matches: 14. The CDR3 bases are TGTGCCAGCCTCCCGAGAGCGGGAGGGCCGAATGAGCAGTACTTC. It is translated as CASLPRAGGPNEQYF.

V gene TRBV19 combines with J gene TRBJ2-7, with D perhaps matching TRBD1 (5 bases). This CDR3 has 15 residues. The germline V and J ends were trimmed by 3 bases and 3 bases, with 15 bases remaining between them. CDR1 and CDR2 from the germline V gene are LNHDA and SQIVND (reference sequence). The DNA for the CDR3 is TGTGCCAGTAGTATCTACCAGGGAAAGGGCTACGAGCAGTACTTC. Amino acid sequence: CASSIYQGKGYEQYF.

This clonotype came up a few times. This chain uses TRBV27 with TRBJ1-6; TRBD1 might be the D (6 bases). This CDR3 comprises 17 residues. The V and J ends lost 2 bases and 8 bases respectively, with 19 bases between them. Germline V gene lookup returns CDR1 MNHEY and CDR2 SMNVEV (reference sequence). This CDR3 reads CASSLTPSGGADSPLHF. CDR3 DNA: TGTGCCAGCAGTTTAACCCCCTCTGGGGGGGCCGATTCACCCCTCCACTTT.

In this sample, this clonotype turned up a few times. An end of the junction does not agree with germline; a read error may underlie this. The chain couples TRBV5-1 to TRBJ1-4; D remains ambiguous. Germline V CDR1 and CDR2: SGHRS, YFSETQ. This CDR3 comprises 15 residues. Here the CDR3 reads CASNLGGDANEKLFF. The CDR3 DNA reads TGCGCCAGCAACTTGGGTGGAGACGCTAATGAAAAACTGTTTTTT.

This clonotype was found a few times. V and J are TRBV24-1 and TRBJ2-3, with 8 bases matching TRBD1. The junction had 2 bases not matched to a gene; V was cut back by 0 bases and J by 1 base. This CDR3 contains 16 residues. Germline values: CDR1 KGHDR, CDR2 SFDVKD. CDR3 loop: CATSDLGQGRTDTQYF. CDR3 nucleotide sequence: TGTGCCACCAGTGATTTGGGACAGGGTCGCACAGATACGCAGTATTTT.

The chain joins TRBV25-1 to TRBJ1-4, with TRBD1 matching over 7 bases. This CDR3 has 13 residues. Germline lookup yields CDR1 MGHDK and CDR2 SYGVNS. The J segment lost 12 bases and the V segment lost 1 base, leaving 5 bases of the junction unmatched. The CDR3: CASSESNQGELFF. In DNA, the CDR3 is TGTGCCAGCAGTGAATCTAACCAGGGGGAACTGTTTTTT.

This chain connects TRBV7-3 to TRBJ2-3; TRBD2 might be the D (5 bases). The CDR3 runs to 15 residues. V was clipped by 5 bases and J by 5 bases, with 17 bases between them. Germline V lookup: CDR1 SGHTA, CDR2 FQGTGA. This CDR3 is CASSQQSRGGDTQYF. The CDR3 DNA reads as TGTGCCAGCAGCCAGCAAAGCCGGGGTGGAGATACGCAGTATTTT.

This chain links TRBV28 with TRBJ1-3, with 7 bases that match TRBD1. Germline trimming cut 4 bases from V and 0 bases from J; bases unmatched to any gene: 6. CDR3 length: 16 amino acids. Germline values: CDR1 MDHEN, CDR2 SYDVKM. The CDR3 DNA reads TGTGCCAGCAGTTCGCCAGGGGGAAACTCTGGAAACACCATATATTTT. It specifies CASSSPGGNSGNTIYF.

This chain links TRBV7-2 with TRBJ2-3; 9 nucleotides align to TRBD2. The trim removed 1 base at V and 4 bases at J, leaving 9 bases unmatched. CDR1 is SGHTA, CDR2 FQGNSA, per germline. The CDR3 sequence is 17 residues long. CDR3 residues: CASSLEAREGSADTQYF. In DNA, the CDR3 is TGTGCCAGCAGCTTAGAAGCGCGGGAGGGCAGCGCAGATACGCAGTATTTT.

This clonotype was counted between two and nine times. The chain couples TRBV7-2 to TRBJ2-5, with 10 bases that match TRBD2. Germline CDR1 is SGHTA and CDR2 is FQGNSA. The CDR3 extends over 16 amino acids. The V gene end was trimmed by 1 base and the J gene end by 11 bases; junction bases not matched to a gene: 13. In DNA, the CDR3 is TGTGCCAGCAGCTTAGGGGCTAGCGGGAGTAGGTATGAGCAGTACTTC. Translated, it gives CASSLGASGSRYEQYF.